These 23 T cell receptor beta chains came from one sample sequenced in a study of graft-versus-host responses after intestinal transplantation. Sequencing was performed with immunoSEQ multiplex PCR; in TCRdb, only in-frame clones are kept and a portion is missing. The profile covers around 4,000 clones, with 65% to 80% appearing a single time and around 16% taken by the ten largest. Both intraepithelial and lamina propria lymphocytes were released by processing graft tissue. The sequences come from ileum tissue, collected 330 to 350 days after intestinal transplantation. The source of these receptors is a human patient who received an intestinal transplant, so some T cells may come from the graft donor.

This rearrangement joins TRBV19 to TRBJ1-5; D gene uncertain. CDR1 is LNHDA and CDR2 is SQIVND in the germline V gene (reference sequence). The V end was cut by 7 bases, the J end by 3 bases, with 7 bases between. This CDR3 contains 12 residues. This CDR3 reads CASKQSNQPQHF. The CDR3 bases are TGTGCCAGTAAACAGTCCAATCAGCCCCAGCATTTT.

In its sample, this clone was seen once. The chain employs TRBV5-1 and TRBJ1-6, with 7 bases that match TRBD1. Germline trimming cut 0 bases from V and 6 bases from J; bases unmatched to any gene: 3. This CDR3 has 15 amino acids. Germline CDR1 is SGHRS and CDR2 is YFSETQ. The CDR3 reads CASSLDGQANSPLHF. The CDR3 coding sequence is TGCGCCAGCAGCTTGGACGGACAGGCTAATTCACCCCTCCACTTT.

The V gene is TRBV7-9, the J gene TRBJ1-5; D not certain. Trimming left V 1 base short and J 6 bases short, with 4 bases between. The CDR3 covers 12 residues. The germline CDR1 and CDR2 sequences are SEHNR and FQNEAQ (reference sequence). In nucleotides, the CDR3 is TGTGCCAGCAGCTTAGACTTTCAGCCCCAGCATTTT. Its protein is CASSLDFQPQHF. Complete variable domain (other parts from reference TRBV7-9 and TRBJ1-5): DTGVSQNPRHKITKRGQNVTFRCDPISEHNRLYWYRQTLGQGPEFLTYFQNEAQLEKSRLLSDRFSAERPKGSFSTLEIQRTEQGDSAMYLCASSLDFQPQHFGDGTRLSIL.

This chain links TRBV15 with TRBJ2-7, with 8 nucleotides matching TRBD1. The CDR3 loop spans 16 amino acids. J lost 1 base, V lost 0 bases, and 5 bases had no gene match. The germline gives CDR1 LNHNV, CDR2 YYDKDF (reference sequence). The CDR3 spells CATSRDGGTGSYEQYF. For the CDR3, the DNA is TGTGCCACCAGCAGAGATGGCGGGACAGGATCCTACGAGCAGTACTTC.

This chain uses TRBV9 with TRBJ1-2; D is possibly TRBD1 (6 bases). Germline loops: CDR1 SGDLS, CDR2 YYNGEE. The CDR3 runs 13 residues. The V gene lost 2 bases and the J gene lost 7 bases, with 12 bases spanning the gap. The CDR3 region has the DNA TGTGCCAGCAGCGTCCTACAGGGTAGTGGCTACACCTTC. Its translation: CASSVLQGSGYTF. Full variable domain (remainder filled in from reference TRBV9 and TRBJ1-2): DSGVTQTPKHLITATGQRVTLRCSPRSGDLSVYWYQQSLDQGLQFLIQYYNGEERAKGNILERFSAQQFPDLHSELNLSSLELGDSALYFCASSVLQGSGYTFGSGTRLTVV.

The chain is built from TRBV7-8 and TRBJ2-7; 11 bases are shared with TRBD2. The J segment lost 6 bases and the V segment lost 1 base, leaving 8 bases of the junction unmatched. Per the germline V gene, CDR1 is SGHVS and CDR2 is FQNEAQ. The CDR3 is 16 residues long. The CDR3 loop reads CASSLGVAGGLGEQYF. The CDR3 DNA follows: TGTGCCAGCAGCTTAGGGGTAGCGGGAGGGCTGGGCGAGCAGTACTTC.

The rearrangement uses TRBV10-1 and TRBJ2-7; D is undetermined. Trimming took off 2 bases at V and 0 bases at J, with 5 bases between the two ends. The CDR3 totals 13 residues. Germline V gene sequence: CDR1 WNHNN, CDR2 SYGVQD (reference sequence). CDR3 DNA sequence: TGCGCCAGCAGTGAGGGCTCCTCCTACGAGCAGTACTTC. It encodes CASSEGSSYEQYF.

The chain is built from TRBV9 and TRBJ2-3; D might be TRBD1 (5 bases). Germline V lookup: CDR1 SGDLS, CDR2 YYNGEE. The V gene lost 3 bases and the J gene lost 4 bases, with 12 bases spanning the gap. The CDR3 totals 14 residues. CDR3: CASSELQVADTQYF. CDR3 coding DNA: TGTGCCAGCAGCGAACTACAGGTCGCAGATACGCAGTATTTT.

CDR3 in DNA: TGCAGCGTTGAACGTCCGTGGACAGGGGGGAAAGCTTTCTTT. Translation gives CSVERPWTGGKAFF. This sequence joins TRBV29-1 and TRBJ1-1; the match to TRBD1 covers 10 bases. Unmatched junction bases numbered 9, after V lost 2 bases and J lost 9 bases. The CDR3 sequence is 14 residues long. CDR1 SQVTM and CDR2 ANQGSEA come from the germline V gene.

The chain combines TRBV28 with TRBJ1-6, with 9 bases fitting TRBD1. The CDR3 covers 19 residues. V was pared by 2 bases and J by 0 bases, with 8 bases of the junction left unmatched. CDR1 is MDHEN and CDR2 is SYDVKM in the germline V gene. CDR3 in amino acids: CASSLKQGAASSYNSPLHF. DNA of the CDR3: TGTGCCAGCAGTTTAAAACAGGGGGCAGCTAGCTCCTATAATTCACCCCTCCACTTT.

The CDR3 DNA is TGTGCCAGCAGTCCGGGACAGGGCTATCAGCCCCAGCATTTT. It specifies CASSPGQGYQPQHF. The V call is TRBV2, the J call TRBJ1-5; 9 bases agree with TRBD1. Trimming cost V 5 bases and J 5 bases; bases outside gene matches: 4. The CDR3 sequence is 14 residues long. Germline V gene sequence: CDR1 SNHLY, CDR2 FYNNEI.

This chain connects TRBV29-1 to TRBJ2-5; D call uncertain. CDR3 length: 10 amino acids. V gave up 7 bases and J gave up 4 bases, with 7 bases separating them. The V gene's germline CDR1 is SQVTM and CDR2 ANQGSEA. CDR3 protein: CSAPGETQYF. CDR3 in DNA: TGCAGCGCCCCGGGAGAGACCCAGTACTTC. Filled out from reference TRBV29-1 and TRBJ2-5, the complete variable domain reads SAVISQKPSRDICQRGTSLTIQCQVDSQVTMMFWYRQQPGQSLTLIATANQGSEATYESGFVIDKFPISRPNLTFSTLTVSNMSPEDSSIYLCSAPGETQYFGPGTRLLVL.

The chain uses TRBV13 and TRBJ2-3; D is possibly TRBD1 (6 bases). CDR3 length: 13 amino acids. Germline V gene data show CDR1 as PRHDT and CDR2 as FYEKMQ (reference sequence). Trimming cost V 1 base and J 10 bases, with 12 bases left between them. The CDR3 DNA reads TGTGCCAGCAGCTTAGAAGACAGGCCGGCGCAGTATTTT. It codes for CASSLEDRPAQYF.

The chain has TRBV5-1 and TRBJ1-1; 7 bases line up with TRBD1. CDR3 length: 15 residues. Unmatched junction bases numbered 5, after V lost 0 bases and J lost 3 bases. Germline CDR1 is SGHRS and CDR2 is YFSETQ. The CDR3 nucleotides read TGCGCCAGCAGCTTGGCCTCAGGGGGATACACTGAAGCTTTCTTT. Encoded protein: CASSLASGGYTEAFF.

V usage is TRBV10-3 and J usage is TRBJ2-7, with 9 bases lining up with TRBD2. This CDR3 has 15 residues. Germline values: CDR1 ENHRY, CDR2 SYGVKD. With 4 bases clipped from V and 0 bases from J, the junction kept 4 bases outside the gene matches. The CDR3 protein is CAISGASGVSYEQYF. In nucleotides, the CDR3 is TGTGCCATCAGTGGAGCTAGCGGGGTCTCCTACGAGCAGTACTTC.

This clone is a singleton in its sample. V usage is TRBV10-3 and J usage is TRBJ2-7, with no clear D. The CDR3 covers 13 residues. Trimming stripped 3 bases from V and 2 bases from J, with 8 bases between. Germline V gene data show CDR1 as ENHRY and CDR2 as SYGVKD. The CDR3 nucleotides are TGTGCCATCAGTGACTCCAGTACCTACGAGCAGTACTTC. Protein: CAISDSSTYEQYF.

This chain's CDR3 is CASSRSGGARTDTQYF. For the CDR3, the DNA is TGTGCCAGCAGCCGTAGCGGGGGGGCGAGGACAGATACGCAGTATTTT. This chain links TRBV7-9 with TRBJ2-3, with 11 positions matching TRBD2. This CDR3 region has 16 residues. J lost 3 bases, V lost 5 bases, and 7 bases had no gene match. CDR1 SEHNR and CDR2 FQNEAQ come from the germline V gene (reference sequence).

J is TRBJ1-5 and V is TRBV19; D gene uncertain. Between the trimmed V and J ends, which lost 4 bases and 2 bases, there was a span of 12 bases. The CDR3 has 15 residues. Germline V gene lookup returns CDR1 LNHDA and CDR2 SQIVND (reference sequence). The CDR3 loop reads CASSSPGRGNQPQHF. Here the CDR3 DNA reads TGTGCCAGTAGTAGCCCGGGAAGGGGCAATCAGCCCCAGCATTTT.

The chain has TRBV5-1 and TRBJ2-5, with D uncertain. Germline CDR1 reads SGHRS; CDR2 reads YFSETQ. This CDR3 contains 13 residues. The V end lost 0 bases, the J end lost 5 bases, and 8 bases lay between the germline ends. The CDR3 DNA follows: TGCGCCAGCAGCTTGGAAGAGTGGGAGACCCAGTACTTC. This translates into CASSLEEWETQYF.

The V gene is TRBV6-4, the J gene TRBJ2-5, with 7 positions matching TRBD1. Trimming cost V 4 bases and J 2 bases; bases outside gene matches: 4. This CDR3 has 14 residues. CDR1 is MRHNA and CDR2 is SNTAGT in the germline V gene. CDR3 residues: CASSGPQGQETQYF. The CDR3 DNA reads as TGTGCCAGCAGTGGCCCACAGGGGCAAGAGACCCAGTACTTC.

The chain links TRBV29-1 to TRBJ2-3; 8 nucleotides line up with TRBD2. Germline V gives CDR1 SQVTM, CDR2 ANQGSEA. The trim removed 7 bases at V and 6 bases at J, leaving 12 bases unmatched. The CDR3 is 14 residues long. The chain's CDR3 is CSATRAGESDTQYF. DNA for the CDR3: TGCAGCGCCACCCGAGCGGGGGAATCGGATACGCAGTATTTT.

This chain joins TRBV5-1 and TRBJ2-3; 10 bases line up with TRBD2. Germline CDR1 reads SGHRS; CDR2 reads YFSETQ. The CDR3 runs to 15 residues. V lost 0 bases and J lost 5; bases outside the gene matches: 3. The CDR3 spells CASSLVSGGRDTQYF. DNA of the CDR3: TGCGCCAGCAGCTTGGTTAGCGGGGGGAGAGATACGCAGTATTTT.

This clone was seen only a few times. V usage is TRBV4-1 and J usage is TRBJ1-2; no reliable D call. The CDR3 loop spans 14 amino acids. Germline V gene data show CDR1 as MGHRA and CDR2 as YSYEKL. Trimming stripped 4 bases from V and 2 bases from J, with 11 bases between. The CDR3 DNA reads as TGCGCCAGCAGCCCTCTAGACCAGAACTATGGCTACACCTTC. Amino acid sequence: CASSPLDQNYGYTF.